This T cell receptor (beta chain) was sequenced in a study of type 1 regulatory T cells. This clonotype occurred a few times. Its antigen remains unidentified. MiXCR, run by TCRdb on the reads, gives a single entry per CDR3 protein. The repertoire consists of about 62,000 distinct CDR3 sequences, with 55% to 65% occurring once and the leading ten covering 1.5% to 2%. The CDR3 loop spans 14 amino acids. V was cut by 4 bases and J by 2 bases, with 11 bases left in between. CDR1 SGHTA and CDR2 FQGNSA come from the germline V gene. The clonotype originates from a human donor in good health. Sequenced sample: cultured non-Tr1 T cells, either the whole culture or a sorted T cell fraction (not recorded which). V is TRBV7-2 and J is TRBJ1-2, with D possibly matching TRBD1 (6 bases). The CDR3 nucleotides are TGTGCCAGCAGCTCCCATACAGGGAACTATGGCTACACCTTC. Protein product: CASSSHTGNYGYTF.